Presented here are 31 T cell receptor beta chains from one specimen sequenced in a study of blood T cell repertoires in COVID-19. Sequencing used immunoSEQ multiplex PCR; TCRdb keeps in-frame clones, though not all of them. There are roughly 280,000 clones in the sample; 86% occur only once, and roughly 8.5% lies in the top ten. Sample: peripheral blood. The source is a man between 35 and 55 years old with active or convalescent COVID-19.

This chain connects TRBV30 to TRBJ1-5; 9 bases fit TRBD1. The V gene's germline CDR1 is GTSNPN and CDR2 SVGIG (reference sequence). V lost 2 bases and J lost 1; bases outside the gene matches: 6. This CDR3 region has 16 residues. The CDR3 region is CAWSPYRGQSNQPQHF. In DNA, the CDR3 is TGTGCCTGGAGTCCATACAGGGGGCAGAGCAATCAGCCCCAGCATTTT.

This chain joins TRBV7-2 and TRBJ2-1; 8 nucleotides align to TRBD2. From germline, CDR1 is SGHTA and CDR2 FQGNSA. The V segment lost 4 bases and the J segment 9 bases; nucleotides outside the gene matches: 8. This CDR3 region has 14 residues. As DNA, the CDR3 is TGTGCCAGCAGCTCGGTTACTAGCGGAGGTGAGCAGTTCTTC. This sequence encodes CASSSVTSGGEQFF.

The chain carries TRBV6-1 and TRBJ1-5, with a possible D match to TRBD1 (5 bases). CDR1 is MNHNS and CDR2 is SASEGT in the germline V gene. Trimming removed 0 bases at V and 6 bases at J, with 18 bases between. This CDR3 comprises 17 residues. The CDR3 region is CASSEARGGMRGQPQHF. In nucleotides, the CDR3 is TGTGCCAGCAGTGAAGCGCGCGGAGGGATGAGGGGTCAGCCCCAGCATTTT.

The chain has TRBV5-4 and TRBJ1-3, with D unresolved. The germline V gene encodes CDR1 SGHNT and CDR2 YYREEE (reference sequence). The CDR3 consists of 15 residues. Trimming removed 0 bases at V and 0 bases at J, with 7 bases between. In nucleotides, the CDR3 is TGTGCCAGCAGCTTGGTTACGAGCTCTGGAAACACCATATATTTT. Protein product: CASSLVTSSGNTIYF.

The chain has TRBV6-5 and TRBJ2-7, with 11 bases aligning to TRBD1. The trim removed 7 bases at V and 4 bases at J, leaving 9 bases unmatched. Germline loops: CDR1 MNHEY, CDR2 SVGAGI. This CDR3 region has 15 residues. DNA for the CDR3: TGTGCCAGCAAACCGCAGGGACAGGGGGTTTACGAGCAGTACTTC. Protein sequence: CASKPQGQGVYEQYF.

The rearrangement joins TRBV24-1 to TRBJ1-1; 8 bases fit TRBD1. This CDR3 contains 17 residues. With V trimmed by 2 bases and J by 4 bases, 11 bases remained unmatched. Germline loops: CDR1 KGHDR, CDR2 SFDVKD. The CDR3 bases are TGTGCCACCAGTGATTCTCGACAGGGGAGAGGTAGCACTGAAGCTTTCTTT. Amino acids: CATSDSRQGRGSTEAFF.

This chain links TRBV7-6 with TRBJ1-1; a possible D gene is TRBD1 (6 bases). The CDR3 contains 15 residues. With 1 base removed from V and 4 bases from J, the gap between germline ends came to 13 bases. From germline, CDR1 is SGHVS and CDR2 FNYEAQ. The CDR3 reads CASSLGARGVTEAFF. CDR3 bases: TGTGCCAGCAGCTTAGGAGCCAGGGGTGTCACTGAAGCTTTCTTT. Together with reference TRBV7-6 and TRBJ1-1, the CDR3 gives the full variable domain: GAGVSQSPRYKVTKRGQDVALRCDPISGHVSLYWYRQALGQGPEFLTYFNYEAQQDKSGLPNDRFSAERPEGSISTLTIQRTEQRDSAMYRCASSLGARGVTEAFFGQGTRLTVV.

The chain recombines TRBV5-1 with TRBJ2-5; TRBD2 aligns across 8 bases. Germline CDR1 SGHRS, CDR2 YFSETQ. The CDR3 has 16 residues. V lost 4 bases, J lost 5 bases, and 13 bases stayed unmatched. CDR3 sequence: CASSPPGGSGAETQYF. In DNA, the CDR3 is TGCGCCAGCAGCCCCCCGGGAGGGAGCGGGGCTGAGACCCAGTACTTC.

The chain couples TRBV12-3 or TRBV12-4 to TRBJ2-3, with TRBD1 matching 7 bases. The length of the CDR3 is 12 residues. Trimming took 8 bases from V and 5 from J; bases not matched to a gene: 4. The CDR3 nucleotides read TGTGCCAGCCGGACAGGATTAGATACGCAGTATTTT. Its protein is CASRTGLDTQYF.

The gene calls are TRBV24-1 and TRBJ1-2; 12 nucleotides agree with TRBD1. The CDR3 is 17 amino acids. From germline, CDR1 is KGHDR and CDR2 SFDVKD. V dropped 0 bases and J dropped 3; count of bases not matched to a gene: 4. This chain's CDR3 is CATSDLQGTGGYYGYTF. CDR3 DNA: TGTGCCACCAGTGATTTGCAAGGGACAGGGGGCTACTATGGCTACACCTTC.

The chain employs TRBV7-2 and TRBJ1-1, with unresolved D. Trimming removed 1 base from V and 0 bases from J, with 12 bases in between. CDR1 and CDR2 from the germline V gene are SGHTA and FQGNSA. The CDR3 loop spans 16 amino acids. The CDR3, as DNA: TGTGCCAGCAGCTTAGACGTCGGGAATCTGAACACTGAAGCTTTCTTT. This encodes CASSLDVGNLNTEAFF.

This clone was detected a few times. The CDR3 is CAWSTGQGAYGYTF. The DNA of the CDR3 is TGTGCCTGGAGTACGGGACAGGGGGCGTATGGCTACACCTTC. V and J are TRBV30 and TRBJ1-2; 12 nucleotides align to TRBD1. V lost 2 bases, J lost 5 bases, and 3 bases stayed unmatched. The CDR3 runs to 14 residues. CDR1 is GTSNPN and CDR2 is SVGIG in the germline V gene (reference sequence).

The CDR3 protein is CASRQELTYNEQFF. The CDR3 DNA reads as TGTGCCAGCAGGCAGGAACTGACCTACAATGAGCAGTTCTTC. The chain joins TRBV6-5 to TRBJ2-1; D uncertain. Per germline, CDR1 MNHEY and CDR2 SVGAGI. V lost 6 bases, J lost 2 bases, and 11 bases lay in between. CDR3 length: 14 residues.

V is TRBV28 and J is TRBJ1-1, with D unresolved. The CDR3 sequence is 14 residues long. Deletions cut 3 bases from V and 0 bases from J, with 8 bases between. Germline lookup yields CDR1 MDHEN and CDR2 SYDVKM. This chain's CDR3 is CASSLNGVNTEAFF. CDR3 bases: TGTGCCAGCAGTTTGAACGGTGTGAACACTGAAGCTTTCTTT.

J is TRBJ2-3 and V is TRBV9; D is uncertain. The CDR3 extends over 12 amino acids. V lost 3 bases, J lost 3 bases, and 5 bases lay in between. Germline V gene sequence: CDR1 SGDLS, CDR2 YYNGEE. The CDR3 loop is CASSDLTDTQYF. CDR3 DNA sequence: TGTGCCAGCAGCGATCTGACAGATACGCAGTATTTT.

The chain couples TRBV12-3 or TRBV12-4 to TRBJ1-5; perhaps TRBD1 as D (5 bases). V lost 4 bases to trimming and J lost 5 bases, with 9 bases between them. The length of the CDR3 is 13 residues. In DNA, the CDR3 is TGTGCCAGCAGTTGGGGCGGGGATCAGCCCCAGCATTTT. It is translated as CASSWGGDQPQHF.

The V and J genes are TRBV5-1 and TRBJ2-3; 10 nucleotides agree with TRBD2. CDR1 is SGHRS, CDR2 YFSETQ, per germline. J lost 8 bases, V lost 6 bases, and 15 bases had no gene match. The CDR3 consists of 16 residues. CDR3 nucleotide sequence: TGCGCCAGCACCCTTTCGAGCGGGGGGGCCATGGCTACGCAGTATTTT. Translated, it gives CASTLSSGGAMATQYF.

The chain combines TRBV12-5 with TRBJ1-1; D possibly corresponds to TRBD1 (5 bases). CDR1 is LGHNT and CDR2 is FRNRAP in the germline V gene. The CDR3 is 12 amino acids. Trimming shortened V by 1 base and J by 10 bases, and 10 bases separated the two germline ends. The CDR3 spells CASGLEGSGAFF. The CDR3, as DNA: TGTGCTAGTGGTTTGGAGGGGTCTGGAGCTTTCTTT.

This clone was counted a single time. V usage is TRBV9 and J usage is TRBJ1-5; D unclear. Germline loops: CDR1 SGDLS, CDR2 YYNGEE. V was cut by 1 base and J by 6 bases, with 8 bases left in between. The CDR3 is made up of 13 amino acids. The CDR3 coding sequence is TGTGCCAGCAGCGTAACCCCGAGTCAGCCCCAGCATTTT. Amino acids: CASSVTPSQPQHF. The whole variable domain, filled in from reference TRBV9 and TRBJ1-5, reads DSGVTQTPKHLITATGQRVTLRCSPRSGDLSVYWYQQSLDQGLQFLIQYYNGEERAKGNILERFSAQQFPDLHSELNLSSLELGDSALYFCASSVTPSQPQHFGDGTRLSIL.

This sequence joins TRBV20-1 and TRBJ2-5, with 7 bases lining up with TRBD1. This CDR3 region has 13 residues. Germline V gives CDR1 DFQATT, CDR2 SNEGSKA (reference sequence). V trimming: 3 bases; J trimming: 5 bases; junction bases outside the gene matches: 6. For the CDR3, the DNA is TGCAGTGCTAGTGCGACAGGGTGGGAGACCCAGTACTTC. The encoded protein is CSASATGWETQYF.

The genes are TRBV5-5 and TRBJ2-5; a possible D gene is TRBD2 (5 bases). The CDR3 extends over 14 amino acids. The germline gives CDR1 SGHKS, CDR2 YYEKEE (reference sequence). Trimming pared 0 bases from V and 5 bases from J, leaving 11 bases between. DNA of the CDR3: TGTGCCAGCAGCTTGGACCCCCGGAGGGAGACCCAGTACTTC. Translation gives CASSLDPRRETQYF.

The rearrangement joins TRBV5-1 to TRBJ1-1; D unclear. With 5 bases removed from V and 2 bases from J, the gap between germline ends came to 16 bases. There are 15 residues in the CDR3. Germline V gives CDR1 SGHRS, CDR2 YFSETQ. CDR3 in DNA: TGCGCCAGCAGTCTTCAGGATTTGAGAAACACTGAAGCTTTCTTT. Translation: CASSLQDLRNTEAFF.

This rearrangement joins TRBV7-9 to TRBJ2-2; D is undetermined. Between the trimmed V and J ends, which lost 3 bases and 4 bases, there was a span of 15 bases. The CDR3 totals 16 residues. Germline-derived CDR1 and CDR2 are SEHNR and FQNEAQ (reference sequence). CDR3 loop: CASSFPGVVGTGELFF. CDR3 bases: TGTGCCAGCAGCTTCCCCGGAGTGGTCGGCACCGGGGAGCTGTTTTTT.

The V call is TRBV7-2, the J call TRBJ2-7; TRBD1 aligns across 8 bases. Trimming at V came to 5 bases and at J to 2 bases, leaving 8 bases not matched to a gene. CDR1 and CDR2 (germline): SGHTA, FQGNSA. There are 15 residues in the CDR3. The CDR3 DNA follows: TGTGCCAGCAGCAAAACGACAGGGGCGGCCTACGAGCAGTACTTC. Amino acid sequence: CASSKTTGAAYEQYF.

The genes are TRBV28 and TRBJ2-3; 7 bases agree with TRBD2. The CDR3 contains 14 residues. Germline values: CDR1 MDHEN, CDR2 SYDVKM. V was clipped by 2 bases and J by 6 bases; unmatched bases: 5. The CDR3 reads CASSLGGSSDTQYF. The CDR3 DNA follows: TGTGCCAGCAGTTTAGGCGGGAGCTCCGATACGCAGTATTTT.

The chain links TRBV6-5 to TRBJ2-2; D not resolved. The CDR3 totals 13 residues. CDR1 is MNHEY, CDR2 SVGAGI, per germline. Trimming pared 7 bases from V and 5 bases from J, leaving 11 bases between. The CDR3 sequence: CASTSSLTGELFF. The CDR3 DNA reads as TGTGCCAGCACCTCGTCACTGACCGGGGAGCTGTTTTTT.

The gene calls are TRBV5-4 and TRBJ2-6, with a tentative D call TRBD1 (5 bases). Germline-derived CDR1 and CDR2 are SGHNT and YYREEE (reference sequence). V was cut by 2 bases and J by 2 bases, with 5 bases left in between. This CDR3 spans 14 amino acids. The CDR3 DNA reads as TGTGCCAGCAGCTTCAGGGCTGGGGCCAACGTCCTGACTTTC. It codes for CASSFRAGANVLTF.

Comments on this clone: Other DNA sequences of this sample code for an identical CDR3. CDR3 DNA: TGCAGTGCTAGTACAGGGGGAATGAATTCACCCCTCCACTTT. Translation gives CSASTGGMNSPLHF. The chain is built from TRBV20-1 and TRBJ1-6, with 8 bases matching TRBD1. Germline V gene sequence: CDR1 DFQATT, CDR2 SNEGSKA (reference sequence). This CDR3 has 14 amino acids. Trimming removed 3 bases from V and 7 bases from J; junction bases left unmatched: 5.

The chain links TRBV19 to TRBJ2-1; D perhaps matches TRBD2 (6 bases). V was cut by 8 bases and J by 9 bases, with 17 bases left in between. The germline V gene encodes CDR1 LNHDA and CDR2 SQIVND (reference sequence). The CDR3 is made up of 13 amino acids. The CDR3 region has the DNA TGTGCCAGTTCCCGATACGGGGGTCCTGAGCAGTTCTTC. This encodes CASSRYGGPEQFF.

In DNA form, the CDR3 reads TGCGCCAGCAGCTTTGACGGGGGTCCTGGGGCCAACGTCCTGACTTTC. It specifies CASSFDGGPGANVLTF. The chain links TRBV5-1 to TRBJ2-6; TRBD2 might be the D (6 bases). Germline V gene lookup returns CDR1 SGHRS and CDR2 YFSETQ. This CDR3 is 16 amino acids long. Trimming shortened V by 2 bases and J by 2 bases, and 11 bases separated the two germline ends.

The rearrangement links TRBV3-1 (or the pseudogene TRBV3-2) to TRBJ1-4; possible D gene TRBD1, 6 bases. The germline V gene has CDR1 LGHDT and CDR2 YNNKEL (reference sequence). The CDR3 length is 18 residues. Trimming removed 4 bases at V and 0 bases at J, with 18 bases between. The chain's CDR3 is CASSPYRTAFATNEKLFF. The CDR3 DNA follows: TGTGCCAGCAGCCCTTACCGGACAGCCTTTGCAACTAATGAAAAACTGTTTTTT.